Listed here are 21 T cell receptor beta chains from one sample, sequenced in a study of beta chain features in type 1 diabetes. General study findings and limits: Within each of all four CD4+ subsets, Type 1 diabetes patients had TCRB CDR3s that were moderately but significantly shorter.

Their cognate antigens are unknown. The whole isolated RNA underwent reverse transcription, so sequencing captured expressed TCRB transcripts. Sequencing was performed with immunoSEQ multiplex PCR; in TCRdb, only in-frame clones are kept and a portion is missing. The repertoire holds about 700,000 clones, with around 15% as singletons. Sample: naive CD4+ T cells from blood. The receptors were gathered from a man between 18 and 29 years old with type 1 diabetes.

This clone was observed a few times. The V call is TRBV5-1, the J call TRBJ2-5; the D gene is possibly TRBD2 (6 bases). Germline lookup yields CDR1 SGHRS and CDR2 YFSETQ. Trimming stripped 3 bases from V and 7 bases from J, with 16 bases between. The CDR3 runs to 14 residues. This CDR3 is CASSWTREWGTQYF. Here the CDR3 DNA reads TGCGCCAGCAGCTGGACACGGGAGTGGGGGACCCAGTACTTC.

The chain carries TRBV2 and TRBJ1-5; D is possibly TRBD1 (6 bases). V shed 5 bases and J shed 6 bases, with 11 bases lying between them. The CDR3 has 13 amino acids. Germline V gene lookup returns CDR1 SNHLY and CDR2 FYNNEI. The chain's CDR3 is CASSTGWVQPQHF. CDR3 DNA: TGTGCCAGCAGTACAGGGTGGGTTCAGCCCCAGCATTTT.

This chain links TRBV30 with TRBJ2-3, with 7 positions matching TRBD1. Trimming cost V 6 bases and J 2 bases; bases outside gene matches: 11. From germline, CDR1 is GTSNPN and CDR2 SVGIG (reference sequence). This CDR3 comprises 15 residues. Here the CDR3 reads CACTRGQPLTDTQYF. The CDR3 DNA reads as TGTGCCTGTACTAGGGGACAGCCTCTCACAGATACGCAGTATTTT.

V and J are TRBV5-1 and TRBJ2-5; 7 bases agree with TRBD1. After removal of 0 bases from V and 4 bases from J, the junction contained 9 bases not matched to a gene. CDR1 is SGHRS, CDR2 YFSETQ, per germline. The length of the CDR3 is 16 residues. Here the CDR3 reads CASSLGDRVTGETQYF. The DNA for the CDR3 is TGCGCCAGCAGCTTGGGTGACAGGGTCACTGGAGAGACCCAGTACTTC. Full variable domain (rest looked up from reference TRBV5-1 and TRBJ2-5): KAGVTQTPRYLIKTRGQQVTLSCSPISGHRSVSWYQQTPGQGLQFLFEYFSETQRNKGNFPGRFSGRQFSNSRSEMNVSTLELGDSALYLCASSLGDRVTGETQYFGPGTRLLVL.

The V gene is TRBV9, the J gene TRBJ2-2; 10 positions agree with TRBD2. The junction had 7 bases not matched to a gene; V was cut back by 4 bases and J by 4 bases. Per germline, CDR1 SGDLS and CDR2 YYNGEE. The CDR3 sequence is 16 residues long. For the CDR3, the DNA is TGTGCCAGCAGCCCTCCCGGACTAGCGGTCACCGGGGAGCTGTTTTTT. It codes for CASSPPGLAVTGELFF.

This clone was seen more than once but under ten times. This chain connects TRBV11-3 to TRBJ2-2; D gene uncertain. V gave up 1 base and J gave up 0 bases, with 3 bases separating them. The CDR3 runs 14 residues. Germline V gene sequence: CDR1 SGHNT, CDR2 YENEEA. CDR3 region: CASSLGANTGELFF. In DNA, the CDR3 is TGTGCCAGCAGCTTAGGTGCGAACACCGGGGAGCTGTTTTTT.

The rearrangement links TRBV19 to TRBJ1-2, with D possibly matching TRBD1 (6 bases). The CDR3 length is 14 residues. V gave up 7 bases and J gave up 4 bases, with 16 bases separating them. Per germline, CDR1 LNHDA and CDR2 SQIVND (reference sequence). The CDR3 sequence: CASIRTELSYGYTF. The CDR3 DNA reads as TGTGCCAGTATCCGGACAGAGCTCTCCTATGGCTACACCTTC. Full variable domain (remainder filled in from reference TRBV19 and TRBJ1-2): DGGITQSPKYLFRKEGQNVTLSCEQNLNHDAMYWYRQDPGQGLRLIYYSQIVNDFQKGDIAEGYSVSREKKESFPLTVTSAQKNPTAFYLCASIRTELSYGYTFGSGTRLTVV.

In the case of this clone: This specimen includes other DNA sequences encoding the same CDR3. The rearrangement joins TRBV19 to TRBJ1-1; D remains unclear. Germline CDR1 is LNHDA and CDR2 is SQIVND (reference sequence). The V end lost 6 bases, the J end lost 1 base, and 3 bases lay between the germline ends. The length of the CDR3 is 11 residues. The CDR3: CASSWNTEAFF. CDR3 DNA: TGTGCCAGTAGCTGGAACACTGAAGCTTTCTTT.

This clone was detected a few times. For the CDR3, the DNA is TGTGCCAGCAGCTTCGTTGGGGGCGATACGCAGTATTTT. Residues: CASSFVGGDTQYF. The chain joins TRBV7-8 to TRBJ2-3; D is possibly TRBD1 (6 bases). The CDR3 length is 13 residues. The germline V gene has CDR1 SGHVS and CDR2 FQNEAQ. Trimming cost V 3 bases and J 6 bases, with 10 bases left between them.

With respect to this clone: One end of the junction is discordant with germline, which a read error may explain. The rearrangement uses TRBV6-4 and TRBJ1-1; D is unclear. The germline V gene encodes CDR1 MRHNA and CDR2 SNTAGT. This CDR3 comprises 13 residues. CDR3 sequence: CASSYSVNTEAFF. CDR3 bases: TGTGCCAGCAGTTACTCAGTGAACACTGAAGCTTTCTTT.

This clone was found a few times. This sequence joins TRBV19 and TRBJ1-2; 9 nucleotides agree with TRBD1. Germline CDR1 reads LNHDA; CDR2 reads SQIVND (reference sequence). The junction had 9 bases not matched to a gene; V was cut back by 10 bases and J by 0 bases. There are 15 residues in the CDR3. CDR3 bases: TGTGCCACCTTGGGACAGGGAGGAGCTAACTATGGCTACACCTTC. Translated, it gives CATLGQGGANYGYTF.

V is TRBV6-5 and J is TRBJ1-2; a possible D gene is TRBD1 (5 bases). The CDR3 runs to 16 residues. Trimming stripped 3 bases from V and 5 bases from J, with 19 bases between. Germline V gene sequence: CDR1 MNHEY, CDR2 SVGAGI. The CDR3 DNA sequence: TGTGCCAGCAGTTATAGTACCGGGGCCGGGAGTTATGGCTACACCTTC. Its protein product is CASSYSTGAGSYGYTF.

This clone was counted only a few times. Other DNA sequences within the sample encode an identical CDR3. This chain uses TRBV11-2 with TRBJ2-3; D remains ambiguous. The CDR3 is 12 amino acids. The germline V and J ends were trimmed by 1 base and 2 bases, with 1 base remaining between them. Germline loops: CDR1 SGHAT, CDR2 FQNNGV. CDR3 DNA: TGTGCCAGCAGCTTAGTCACAGATACGCAGTATTTT. This translates into CASSLVTDTQYF.

This clone has a handful of counts. This chain connects TRBV6-5 to TRBJ2-4; no definite D call. CDR1 and CDR2 from the germline V gene are MNHEY and SVGAGI. This CDR3 spans 13 amino acids. V lost 2 bases, J lost 3 bases, and 5 bases lay in between. CDR3 nucleotide sequence: TGTGCCAGCAGTTACGGGGACAAAAACATTCAGTACTTC. Protein: CASSYGDKNIQYF.

This clone was recorded a few times. The same CDR3 also results from other DNA sequences found in this sample. The genes are TRBV2 and TRBJ1-6; D is undetermined. With 3 bases removed from V and 7 bases from J, the gap between germline ends came to 7 bases. CDR3 length equals 13 residues. Germline V CDR1 and CDR2: SNHLY, FYNNEI. The CDR3 loop reads CASSDEGNSPLHF. Written as DNA, the CDR3 is TGTGCCAGCAGTGACGAAGGGAATTCACCCCTCCACTTT.

This clone was seen only a few times. The rearrangement joins TRBV2 to TRBJ1-5, with D possibly being TRBD1 (6 bases). CDR1 SNHLY and CDR2 FYNNEI come from the germline V gene. V was cut by 0 bases and J by 3 bases, with 12 bases left in between. This CDR3 is 16 amino acids long. In DNA, the CDR3 is TGTGCCAGCAGTGAAGCGCAACAGGGATCCAATCAGCCCCAGCATTTT. This encodes CASSEAQQGSNQPQHF.

In its sample, this clone was seen a few times. This chain uses TRBV18 with TRBJ2-1; D gene unclear. V dropped 3 bases and J dropped 5 bases, with 17 bases sitting between them. CDR3 length: 16 residues. Germline V gene data show CDR1 as KGHSH and CDR2 as LQKENI. For the CDR3, the DNA is TGTGCCAGCTCACCTCCGATACAACCAGTGAACAATGAGCAGTTCTTC. This translates into CASSPPIQPVNNEQFF.

This clone has a handful of counts. The V and J genes are TRBV7-9 and TRBJ1-1, with D unclear. V shed 6 bases and J shed 0 bases, with 11 bases lying between them. Germline values: CDR1 SEHNR, CDR2 FQNEAQ (reference sequence). The CDR3 totals 14 residues. CDR3 in amino acids: CASRLIEVNTEAFF. CDR3 DNA sequence: TGTGCCAGCAGGTTAATAGAAGTGAACACTGAAGCTTTCTTT.

The chain links TRBV6-1 to TRBJ2-1; either TRBD1 or TRBD2 may fit D (5 bases each). The V and J ends lost 8 bases and 6 bases respectively, with 14 bases between them. Per the germline V gene, CDR1 is MNHNS and CDR2 is SASEGT. This CDR3 region has 13 residues. CDR3: CASLLGTPNEQFF. The CDR3 DNA follows: TGTGCCAGCCTTCTCGGGACGCCCAATGAGCAGTTCTTC.

There are a few counts of this clone. The chain's CDR3 is CASILDAQGQDTQYF. The CDR3 DNA sequence: TGTGCCAGCATCCTAGATGCCCAGGGACAAGATACGCAGTATTTT. This rearrangement joins TRBV11-2 to TRBJ2-3; a possible D gene is TRBD1 (6 bases). The ends were cut back, 7 bases at V and 5 bases at J, with 19 bases in the middle. Germline V gene lookup returns CDR1 SGHAT and CDR2 FQNNGV. The CDR3 has 15 amino acids.

The V gene is TRBV9, the J gene TRBJ2-3; TRBD1 agrees at 7 bases. This CDR3 has 14 amino acids. The J segment lost 2 bases and the V segment lost 7 bases, leaving 7 bases of the junction unmatched. Germline loops: CDR1 SGDLS, CDR2 YYNGEE. The CDR3 nucleotides read TGTGCCAGCCGGAAAGGGGGCCCCACAGATACGCAGTATTTT. Translating gives CASRKGGPTDTQYF.